Judged by abundance, the clone carrying this T cell receptor (beta chain) is medium-sized (0.01 to 0.1%). Its specificity is unknown. The CDR3 end falls 3 residues outside the read, so it is completed with the germline J gene. The record originates from a study of T cell clonality in common variable immunodeficiency. Study outcomes and limitations: CVID subjects showed higher TCRbeta clonality than healthy controls. Fewer deletions and N-nucleotide insertions were reportedly seen in common variable immunodeficiency TCR beta sequences.

All CVID subjects were on immunoglobulin replacement for at least one year. Blood came from CVID subjects not ill and not taking immunomodulatory or immunosuppressive medication. Germline V CDR1 and CDR2: SGDLS, YYNGEE. There are 14 residues in the CDR3. V was trimmed by 4 bases and J by 0 bases, leaving 10 bases between them. The protocol was immunoSEQ multiplex PCR, while the TCRdb copy is restricted to in-frame clones and leaves out a portion. The sample shows tens of thousands of clones, none of them appearing just once. V and J are TRBV9 and TRBJ1-1; TRBD1 is a possible D gene (6 bases). The material sequenced was peripheral blood mononuclear cells. The receptor's source is a human donor with common variable immunodeficiency. CDR3 bases read: TGTGCCAGCAGCTCGGACAGCTTGAACACTGAA. Translated, it gives CASSSDSLNTE. The whole CDR3 sequence is CASSSDSLNTEAFF. Filled out from reference TRBV9 and TRBJ1-1, the complete variable domain reads DSGVTQTPKHLITATGQRVTLRCSPRSGDLSVYWYQQSLDQGLQFLIQYYNGEERAKGNILERFSAQQFPDLHSELNLSSLELGDSALYFCASSSDSLNTEAFFGQGTRLTVV.